This T cell receptor (beta chain) is drawn from a study of OX40 agonist ivuxolimab in advanced cancers. Across the whole study: As their treatment, patients were administered ivuxolimab, an agonistic anti-OX40 (CD134) antibody.

The CDR3 covers 14 residues. Germline CDR1 and CDR2: SGHRS and YFSETQ. The V and J ends lost 3 bases and 10 bases respectively, with 14 bases between them. This clone was counted between two and nine times. What it binds is unknown. Prior autoimmune disease or systemic immunosuppression barred patients. Sequenced by immunoSEQ multiplex PCR; TCRdb stores in-frame clones only, minus some. The table lists around 63,000 clones, roughly 88% of them singletons. The study's findings and limits: Part of the nonresponder group also had normalized T-cell clonal expansion that was low. There was clonal expansion of CD4+ and CD8+ blood T cells by week 6 at 0.1 to 3.0 mg/kg.

Specimen: CD4+ or CD8+ T cells sorted from blood, collected in a trial of the OX40 agonist ivuxolimab. The chain carries TRBV5-1 and TRBJ1-6, with no clear D. This clonotype was obtained from an adult with an advanced solid tumor such as melanoma, head and neck, liver or kidney cancer. DNA of the CDR3: TGCGCCAGCAGCTATCTACTGGGAAACTCACCCCTCCACTTT. Its translation: CASSYLLGNSPLHF. Based on the CDR3 plus reference TRBV5-1 and TRBJ1-6, the full variable domain is KAGVTQTPRYLIKTRGQQVTLSCSPISGHRSVSWYQQTPGQGLQFLFEYFSETQRNKGNFPGRFSGRQFSNSRSEMNVSTLELGDSALYLCASSYLLGNSPLHFGNGTRLTVT.